This T cell receptor (beta chain) derives from a study of blood T cell repertoires in COVID-19. Study-wide context: Specimens from acute and convalescent COVID-19 originated in the United States, Italy and Spain. T cells, B-cell-depleted T cells, or PBMCs provided the cDNA or gDNA that served as material.

Patients at the Seattle site were enrolled during active infection and followed longitudinally. Original processing methods: Scientists estimated how many nucleated cells there were by amplifying reference gene primers. The assay was immunoSEQ multiplex PCR, and TCRdb's table has in-frame clones only and misses some. For V, J and clone size, that table is used; D and trimming come from the DNA. Of 55,000 to 80,000 clones in the sample, approximately 78% were seen once. Germline lookup yields CDR1 LGHDT and CDR2 YNNKEL (reference sequence). Trimming removed 4 bases from V and 3 bases from J, with 16 bases in between. This CDR3 has 15 amino acids.

The source of this sequence is a man in his 60s with COVID-19, enrolled during active disease. V usage is TRBV3-1 (or the pseudogene TRBV3-2) and J usage is TRBJ2-7; TRBD2 is a possible D gene (5 bases). Specimen: peripheral blood. Here the CDR3 DNA reads TGTGCCAGCAGCCGGAAGGTGGGAGTCCTCTACGAGCAGTACTTC. Protein sequence: CASSRKVGVLYEQYF.